These 25 T cell receptor beta chains were all obtained from the same sample, sequenced in a study of identical twins' blood T cells. TCRdb recomputed calls from the 5' RACE reads with MiXCR, one row per CDR3 protein. The sample yields hundreds of thousands of distinct CDR3 sequences, approximately 30% seen once. The sequenced sample consisted of PBMCs. The receptors stem from a woman aged 18-49 years in good health.

This clonotype was detected once. The CDR3 end shows no conserved phenylalanine or tryptophan, and so a read error is likely. The CDR3 protein is CSAPSGNTEAFS. DNA for the CDR3: TGCAGCGCGCCCTCGGGGAACACTGAAGCTTTCTCT. The rearrangement links TRBV29-1 to TRBJ1-1; unclear D gene. The CDR3 is 12 amino acids. Trimming left V 7 bases short and J 1 base short, with 10 bases between. CDR1 SQVTM and CDR2 ANQGSEA come from the germline V gene.

This clonotype was seen a single time. The chain uses TRBV7-9 and TRBJ1-5; D not certain. Per germline, CDR1 SEHNR and CDR2 FQNEAQ (reference sequence). This CDR3 contains 12 residues. Trimming took 5 bases from V and 9 from J, leaving 11 bases between them. CDR3 sequence (DNA): TGTGCCAGCAGCGTCGGGGTATCGCCCCAGCATTTT. Its translation is CASSVGVSPQHF.

The rearrangement joins TRBV19 to TRBJ1-2, with TRBD1 identical over 10 bases. The CDR3 spans 15 residues. Germline V gene lookup returns CDR1 LNHDA and CDR2 SQIVND (reference sequence). Losses at the gene ends were 7 bases for V and 7 bases for J; bases not matched to a gene: 12. The CDR3 loop reads CASTSGDRGTSGYTF. For the CDR3, the DNA is TGTGCCAGTACAAGCGGGGACAGGGGAACATCTGGCTACACCTTC. Based on the CDR3 plus reference TRBV19 and TRBJ1-2, the full variable domain is DGGITQSPKYLFRKEGQNVTLSCEQNLNHDAMYWYRQDPGQGLRLIYYSQIVNDFQKGDIAEGYSVSREKKESFPLTVTSAQKNPTAFYLCASTSGDRGTSGYTFGSGTRLTVV.

The chain links TRBV3-1 to TRBJ1-1; a possible D gene is TRBD1 (5 bases). This CDR3 comprises 16 residues. Germline V CDR1 and CDR2: LGHDT, YNNKEL (reference sequence). Trimming took 3 bases from V and 1 from J, leaving 15 bases between them. The CDR3 loop is CASSHGSQGSNTEAFF. The CDR3 DNA sequence: TGTGCCAGCAGCCACGGAAGTCAGGGTTCGAACACTGAAGCTTTCTTT.

The rearrangement joins TRBV12-3 or TRBV12-4 to TRBJ1-1, with D possibly being TRBD1 (5 bases). The CDR3 is 13 amino acids. V was pared by 3 bases and J by 4 bases, with 9 bases between. CDR3 DNA: TGTGCCAGCAGTTTCCGGGACGGCACTGAAGCTTTCTTT. It yields the protein CASSFRDGTEAFF.

V is TRBV29-1 and J is TRBJ2-7; the D gene could be TRBD1 or TRBD2 (6 bases each). Per germline, CDR1 SQVTM and CDR2 ANQGSEA. The CDR3 sequence is 13 residues long. V lost 6 bases and J lost 5, with 17 bases in between. The CDR3 sequence is CSVFEGGRDEQYF. Written as DNA, the CDR3 is TGCAGCGTCTTCGAGGGGGGTAGAGACGAGCAGTACTTC.

This chain connects TRBV10-3 to TRBJ1-1; D not resolved. CDR1 is ENHRY and CDR2 is SYGVKD in the germline V gene. V lost 8 bases to trimming and J lost 4 bases, with 8 bases between them. The CDR3 loop spans 11 amino acids. The CDR3 coding sequence is TGTGCCATCCGTTCTCCCACTGAAGCTTTCTTT. It specifies CAIRSPTEAFF.

The chain carries TRBV6-2 or TRBV6-3 and TRBJ2-1, with 12 nucleotides matching TRBD2. V lost 4 bases and J lost 8; bases outside the gene matches: 15. Germline V gene lookup returns CDR1 MNHEY and CDR2 SVGEGT. CDR3 length: 18 residues. The CDR3: CASSSPSGRATVEYEQFF. The CDR3, as DNA: TGTGCCAGCAGTTCTCCTAGCGGGAGGGCAACGGTAGAGTATGAGCAGTTCTTC.

The chain employs TRBV7-2 and TRBJ1-2; 7 nucleotides align to TRBD1. Germline V gene sequence: CDR1 SGHTA, CDR2 FQGNSA. CDR3 length: 16 residues. V lost 2 bases and J lost 8; bases outside the gene matches: 14. The CDR3 region is CASSLRLEGASEGYTF. CDR3 bases: TGTGCCAGCAGCTTACGGTTGGAGGGGGCGTCGGAAGGCTACACCTTC.

The rearrangement joins TRBV29-1 to TRBJ2-7; no reliable D call. This CDR3 is 12 amino acids long. V was clipped by 7 bases and J by 5 bases, with 15 bases between them. Per germline, CDR1 SQVTM and CDR2 ANQGSEA. This CDR3 reads CSGQLPPDEQYF. Written as DNA, the CDR3 is TGCAGCGGGCAGCTTCCCCCGGACGAGCAGTACTTC.

The J gene is TRBJ2-1, the V gene TRBV20-1, with 9 bases lining up with TRBD1. Germline-derived CDR1 and CDR2 are DFQATT and SNEGSKA (reference sequence). V lost 5 bases to trimming and J lost 7 bases; unmatched junction nucleotides: 9. The CDR3 is 14 amino acids. The CDR3 DNA reads TGCAGTGCTGGGGGCGGGACAGGGAAAAATGAGCAGTTCTTC. This translates into CSAGGGTGKNEQFF.

The rearrangement joins TRBV11-3 to TRBJ1-1; D call uncertain. The V end lost 4 bases, the J end lost 0 bases, and 12 bases lay between the germline ends. The germline V gene encodes CDR1 SGHNT and CDR2 YENEEA. CDR3 length: 15 residues. The CDR3 DNA reads TGTGCCAGCAGCTCTCGCGCGGGCGTGAACACTGAAGCTTTCTTT. The encoded protein is CASSSRAGVNTEAFF.

The chain couples TRBV16 to TRBJ1-1; D remains unclear. The germline V gene encodes CDR1 KGHSY and CDR2 FQNENV. Trimming cost V 3 bases and J 7 bases, with 9 bases left between them. The CDR3 is made up of 12 amino acids. The CDR3 sequence is CASSQRGGEAFF. As DNA, the CDR3 is TGTGCCAGCAGCCAGCGGGGAGGTGAAGCTTTCTTT. The entire variable domain, with the rest obtained from reference TRBV16 and TRBJ1-1, is as follows: GEEVAQTPKHLVRGEGQKAKLYCAPIKGHSYVFWYQQVLKNEFKFLISFQNENVFDETGMPKERFSAKCLPNSPCSLEIQATKLEDSAVYFCASSQRGGEAFFGQGTRLTVV.

The V and J genes are TRBV20-1 and TRBJ1-5; the D is unclear. The V gene's germline CDR1 is DFQATT and CDR2 SNEGSKA (reference sequence). V lost 6 bases, J lost 6 bases, and 18 bases lay in between. The CDR3 runs to 14 residues. The chain's CDR3 is CSARGNVQTQPQHF. In DNA form, the CDR3 reads TGCAGTGCCCGAGGGAATGTTCAGACTCAGCCCCAGCATTTT.

The chain employs TRBV14 and TRBJ2-2, with D perhaps given as TRBD1 or TRBD2 (5 bases each). The CDR3 has 14 residues. The germline CDR1 and CDR2 sequences are SGHDN and FVKESK. V shed 7 bases and J shed 2 bases, with 11 bases lying between them. The CDR3 DNA reads as TGTGCCAGCATGCGAGGGACCAACACCGGGGAGCTGTTTTTT. Its protein product is CASMRGTNTGELFF.

There are many counts of this clonotype. The gene calls are TRBV9 and TRBJ2-1; D unresolved. Germline V gene lookup returns CDR1 SGDLS and CDR2 YYNGEE. The length of the CDR3 is 15 residues. Trimming cost V 0 bases and J 2 bases, with 9 bases left between them. The CDR3 DNA reads as TGTGCCAGCAGCGTAGAGATGGGTACCTACAATGAGCAGTTCTTC. Protein product: CASSVEMGTYNEQFF.

This clonotype was detected a few times. The rearrangement links TRBV7-2 to TRBJ1-4; D is undetermined. With 2 bases removed from V and 4 bases from J, the gap between germline ends came to 8 bases. The CDR3 runs to 14 residues. Germline V gene data show CDR1 as SGHTA and CDR2 as FQGNSA. This CDR3 reads CASSLSGDNEKLFF. CDR3 sequence (DNA): TGTGCCAGCAGCTTATCTGGGGATAATGAAAAACTGTTTTTT.

The chain carries TRBV29-1 and TRBJ1-2, with a tentative D call TRBD1 (5 bases). The CDR3 spans 14 residues. Germline values: CDR1 SQVTM, CDR2 ANQGSEA. V gave up 3 bases and J gave up 4 bases, with 15 bases separating them. CDR3 region: CSVDNFGQGYGYTF. The CDR3 bases are TGCAGCGTTGACAATTTCGGGCAGGGCTATGGCTACACCTTC. Together with reference TRBV29-1 and TRBJ1-2, the CDR3 gives the full variable domain: SAVISQKPSRDICQRGTSLTIQCQVDSQVTMMFWYRQQPGQSLTLIATANQGSEATYESGFVIDKFPISRPNLTFSTLTVSNMSPEDSSIYLCSVDNFGQGYGYTFGSGTRLTVV.

This clonotype appeared a few times. V usage is TRBV11-2 and J usage is TRBJ1-1; possibly TRBD1 for D (6 bases). Germline V lookup: CDR1 SGHAT, CDR2 FQNNGV. V lost 4 bases and J 11 bases, leaving 20 bases between the germline ends. The CDR3 totals 14 residues. The CDR3 loop is CASSSPRDIRKAFF. The CDR3 DNA reads as TGTGCCAGCAGCTCGCCCCGGGACATAAGGAAGGCTTTCTTT.

The V and J genes are TRBV7-9 and TRBJ2-3; perhaps TRBD2 as D (6 bases). Germline V CDR1 and CDR2: SEHNR, FQNEAQ (reference sequence). The ends were cut back, 6 bases at V and 2 bases at J, with 15 bases in the middle. This CDR3 is 15 amino acids long. The CDR3 sequence is CASSPKRVNTDTQYF. The CDR3 nucleotides read TGTGCCAGCAGTCCGAAGCGGGTGAACACAGATACGCAGTATTTT.

This clonotype has more than one count but fewer than ten. The chain is built from TRBV7-6 and TRBJ2-2; D is possibly TRBD2 (6 bases). CDR1 is SGHVS and CDR2 is FNYEAQ in the germline V gene. The CDR3 contains 15 residues. V was clipped by 2 bases and J by 3 bases, with 10 bases between them. CDR3 sequence reads: CASSLFGGDTGELFF. CDR3 nucleotides: TGTGCCAGCAGCTTATTCGGGGGTGACACCGGGGAGCTGTTTTTT.

The V and J genes are TRBV12-5 and TRBJ1-5; D unclear. Germline assignment: CDR1 LGHNT and CDR2 FRNRAP. V lost 2 bases to trimming and J lost 0 bases, with 20 bases between them. The CDR3 is 19 amino acids. The DNA for the CDR3 is TGTGCTAGTGGTTTGACATCTGACGGATCGTACTATAGCAATCAGCCCCAGCATTTT. Protein product: CASGLTSDGSYYSNQPQHF.

This clonotype showed up just a few times. The chain is built from TRBV20-1 and TRBJ2-3; no reliable D call. The CDR3 is made up of 11 amino acids. Germline CDR1 is DFQATT and CDR2 is SNEGSKA (reference sequence). V shed 3 bases and J shed 3 bases, with 4 bases lying between them. The CDR3 region has the DNA TGCAGTGCTAGTTCTACAGATACGCAGTATTTT. This translates into CSASSTDTQYF.

The table lists this clonotype with many counts. The chain employs TRBV19 and TRBJ2-7; D is undetermined. The CDR3 totals 15 residues. V was shortened by 5 bases and J by 1 base, with 15 bases between the two germline ends. Germline V gene lookup returns CDR1 LNHDA and CDR2 SQIVND (reference sequence). In nucleotides, the CDR3 is TGTGCCAGTAGTCATGACGCACTAAGTTCCTACGAGCAGTACTTC. Translation: CASSHDALSSYEQYF.

This clonotype appeared a few times. The V call is TRBV12-5, the J call TRBJ1-1, with TRBD1 matching 10 bases. V was clipped by 0 bases and J by 5 bases; unmatched bases: 15. The germline V gene has CDR1 LGHNT and CDR2 FRNRAP. This CDR3 has 19 amino acids. CDR3: CASGLVFLGTGDPGTEAFF. The CDR3 DNA reads as TGTGCTAGTGGTTTGGTATTCTTGGGGACAGGGGATCCGGGAACTGAAGCTTTCTTT.